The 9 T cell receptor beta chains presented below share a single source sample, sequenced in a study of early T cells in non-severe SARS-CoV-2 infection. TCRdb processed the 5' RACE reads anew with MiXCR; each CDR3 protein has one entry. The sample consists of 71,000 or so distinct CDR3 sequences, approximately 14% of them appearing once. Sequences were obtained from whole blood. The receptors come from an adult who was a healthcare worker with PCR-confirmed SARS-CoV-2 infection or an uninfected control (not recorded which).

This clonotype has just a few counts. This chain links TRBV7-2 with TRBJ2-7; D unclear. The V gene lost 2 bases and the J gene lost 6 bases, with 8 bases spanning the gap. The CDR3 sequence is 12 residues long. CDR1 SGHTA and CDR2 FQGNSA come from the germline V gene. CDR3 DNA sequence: TGTGCCAGCAGCTTATTCAAGGGCGAGCAGTACTTC. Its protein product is CASSLFKGEQYF.

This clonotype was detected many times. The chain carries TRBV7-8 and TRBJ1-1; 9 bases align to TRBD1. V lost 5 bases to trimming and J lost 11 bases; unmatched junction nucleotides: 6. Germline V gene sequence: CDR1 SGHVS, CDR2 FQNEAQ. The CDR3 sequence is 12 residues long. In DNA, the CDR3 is TGTGCCAGCAGCACCAGCGGGACAGGGGCTTTCTTT. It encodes CASSTSGTGAFF.

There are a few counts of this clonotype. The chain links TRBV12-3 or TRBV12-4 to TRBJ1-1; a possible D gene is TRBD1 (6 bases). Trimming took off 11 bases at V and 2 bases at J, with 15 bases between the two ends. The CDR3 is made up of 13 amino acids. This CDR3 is CASAPDSNTEAFF. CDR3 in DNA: TGTGCCTCCGCCCCGGACAGCAACACTGAAGCTTTCTTT.

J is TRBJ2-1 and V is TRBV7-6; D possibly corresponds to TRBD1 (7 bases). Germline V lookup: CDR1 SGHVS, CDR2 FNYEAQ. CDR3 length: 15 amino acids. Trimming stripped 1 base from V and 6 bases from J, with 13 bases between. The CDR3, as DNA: TGTGCCAGCAGCTTAGACAGGGGAGGAGTCAATGAGCAGTTCTTC. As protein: CASSLDRGGVNEQFF.

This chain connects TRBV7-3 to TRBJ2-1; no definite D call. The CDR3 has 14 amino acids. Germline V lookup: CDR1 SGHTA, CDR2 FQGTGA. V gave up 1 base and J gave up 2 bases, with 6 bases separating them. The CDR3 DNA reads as TGTGCCAGCAGCTTAAGCGGTCCCTACAATGAGCAGTTCTTC. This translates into CASSLSGPYNEQFF.

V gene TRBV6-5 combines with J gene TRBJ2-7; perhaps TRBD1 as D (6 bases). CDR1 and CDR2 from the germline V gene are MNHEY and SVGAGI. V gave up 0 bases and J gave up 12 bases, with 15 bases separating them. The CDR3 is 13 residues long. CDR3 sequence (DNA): TGTGCCAGCAGTTACTCGCCCCCTCAGGGGTGGTACTTC. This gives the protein CASSYSPPQGWYF.

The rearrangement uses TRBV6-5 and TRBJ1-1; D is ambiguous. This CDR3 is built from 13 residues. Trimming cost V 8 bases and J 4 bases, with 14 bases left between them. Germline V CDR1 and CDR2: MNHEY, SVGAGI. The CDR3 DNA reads TGTGCCAGCGCCATGGGGTGGGCCACTGAAGCTTTCTTT. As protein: CASAMGWATEAFF.

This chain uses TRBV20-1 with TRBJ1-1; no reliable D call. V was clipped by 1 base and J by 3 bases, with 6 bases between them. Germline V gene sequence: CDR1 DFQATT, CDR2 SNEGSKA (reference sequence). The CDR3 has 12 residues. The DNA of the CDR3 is TGCAGTGCTAGAGTTGGAGACACTGAAGCTTTCTTT. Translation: CSARVGDTEAFF.

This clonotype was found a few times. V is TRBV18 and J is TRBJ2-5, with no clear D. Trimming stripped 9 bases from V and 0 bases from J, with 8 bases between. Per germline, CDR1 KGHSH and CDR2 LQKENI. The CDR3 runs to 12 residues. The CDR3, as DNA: TGTGCCAGTCAGACGTACCAAGAGACCCAGTACTTC. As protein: CASQTYQETQYF.